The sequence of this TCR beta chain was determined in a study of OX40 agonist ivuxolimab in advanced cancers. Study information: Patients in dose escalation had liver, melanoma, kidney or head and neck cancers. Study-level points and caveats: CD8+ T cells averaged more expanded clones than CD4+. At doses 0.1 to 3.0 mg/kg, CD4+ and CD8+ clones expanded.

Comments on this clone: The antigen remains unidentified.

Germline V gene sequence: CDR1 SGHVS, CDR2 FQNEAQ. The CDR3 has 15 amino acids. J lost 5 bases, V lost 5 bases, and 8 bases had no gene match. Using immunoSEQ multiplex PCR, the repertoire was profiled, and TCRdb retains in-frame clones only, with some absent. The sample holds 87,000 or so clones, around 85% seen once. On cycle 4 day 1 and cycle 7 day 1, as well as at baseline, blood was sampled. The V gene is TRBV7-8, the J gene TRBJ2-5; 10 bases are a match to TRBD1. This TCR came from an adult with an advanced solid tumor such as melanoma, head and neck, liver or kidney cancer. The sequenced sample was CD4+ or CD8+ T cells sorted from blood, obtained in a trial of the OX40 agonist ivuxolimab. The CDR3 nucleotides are TGTGCCAGCAGCCGCCGACAGGGGGCCGGGGAGACCCAGTACTTC. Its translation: CASSRRQGAGETQYF.